This T cell receptor (beta chain) was identified during a study of beta chain features in type 1 diabetes (dated by TCRdb to 2016 to 2018). About the investigation overall: No differences in mean age, gender distribution, total cell number or subset yield were found between patients and healthy donors. A total of about 100 million sorted cells were examined across all samples, and RNA yield correlated strongly with the number of cells per subset. The study compared the TCRB repertoires of sorted circulating CD4+ T cell subsets in recently diagnosed type 1 diabetes patients with those in matched healthy donors. Naive and central memory subsets were obtained from all 30 or so donors, but regulatory and stem cell-like memory subsets were isolated from only 8 patients and about eight healthy donors. Findings and caveats that apply to the study as a whole: PCR might favor shorter templates, but patient and control samples were amplified and corrected together, so any skew would affect both groups equally. Only small numbers of individuals were included in the HLA sub-analyses, which left unresolved whether HLA type had any influence on TCRB rearrangement. Because cDNA was sequenced instead of genomic DNA, activated cells with high expression could be over-represented, although the groups did not differ in activation or CD3 levels. Type 1 diabetes patients showed a moderate but significant shortening of TCRB CDR3 length in all four CD4+ subsets. Naive, central memory and regulatory TCRB repertoires appeared to be more similar among patients than among healthy donors. Fewer insertions and more nucleotide deletions at VDJ recombination sites were observed in patients with type 1 diabetes, implying thymic rearrangement abnormalities.

Details on this clone: Its antigen remains undetermined. One base away there is no much larger clone; base qualities are not given.

Taken from the germline V gene, the CDR1 and CDR2 loops are MNHEY and SVGAGI. At the junction V is shortened by 6 bases and J by 5 bases; bases outside the gene matches: 8. There are 14 amino acids in the CDR3, from cysteine to phenylalanine inclusive. The kept DNA is CDR3 alone, 42 bases in frame from the first base. All of the isolated RNA was reverse transcribed with the High Capacity cDNA Reverse Transcription Kit, so expressed TCRB transcripts were sequenced. Deep immunoSEQ sequencing was applied to naive, central memory and regulatory T cell samples, giving an average of roughly 3.5 million total reads per sample. Sorted cells were lysed in RLT buffer and RNA was extracted with DNase-treated RNeasy Micro or Mini kits, depending on cell number. Each cell subset was processed separately to prevent cross-contamination, with patient and healthy donor samples processed together. TCRB sequences were amplified from cDNA with the immunoSEQ multiplex PCR, producing 87-bp fragments spanning the CDR3 region. The amplicons were sequenced using the Illumina HiSeq platform. The authors processed their data as follows. PCR bias was corrected computationally using synthetic template baselines, and reads within Hamming distance 2 were collapsed, with unmergeable singletons discarded. Reads were aligned against IMGT so that V, D and J genes, CDR3 length and insertions or deletions at six rearrangement sites could be assigned. Within each subset, clonotype counts were normalized to sorted cell number, and only after that were true diversity and Gini coefficients computed with the tcR R package. The overlap coefficient, calculated on TCRB nucleotide sequences, was used to quantify repertoire sharing. The immuneACCESS repertoire file appears here via TCRdb, limited to in-frame rearrangements. These files lack a portion of the clones; in checked studies, under half of the deficit traces to unresolved V genes, and the cause of the others is not known. Clone size and the V and J calls come from that table; the DNA yielded D and trimming. In this sample the table shows approximately 150,000 clones, around a tenth of which occur a single time. Of the sample, about 0.6% falls within the top ten clones.

A single peripheral blood draw of around 120 mL on average was collected from each donor into heparinised tubes. Naive, central memory, regulatory and stem cell-like memory CD4+ T cells were sorted on a BD FACSAria II using a panel including CD45RO, CCR7, CD25, CD127, CD95 and CD27. Every sorted population had a purity above 98%. PBMCs were isolated right away by Lymphoprep density gradient centrifugation and were stained directly, without culture. So that batch effects would be minimized, each experiment stained and sorted samples in pairs, pairing one healthy donor with one patient. This chain is built from TRBV6-5 and TRBJ2-7, with 9 bases in between that match TRBD1. The sequence came from a woman aged 40 to 50 in good health. The sample comprised central memory CD4+ T cells from blood. The DNA sequence follows: TGTGCCAGCAGGATTCGTGGGACAGGGCACGAGCAGTACTTC. Its protein is CASRIRGTGHEQYF.